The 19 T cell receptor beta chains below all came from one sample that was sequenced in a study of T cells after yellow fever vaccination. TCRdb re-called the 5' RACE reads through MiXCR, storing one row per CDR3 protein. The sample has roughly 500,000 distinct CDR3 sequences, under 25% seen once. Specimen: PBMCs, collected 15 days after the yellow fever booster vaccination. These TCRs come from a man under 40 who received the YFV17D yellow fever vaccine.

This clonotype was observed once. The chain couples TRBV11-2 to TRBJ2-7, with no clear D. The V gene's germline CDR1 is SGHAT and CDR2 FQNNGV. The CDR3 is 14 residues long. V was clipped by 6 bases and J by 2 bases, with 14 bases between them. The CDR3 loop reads CASSQGPEPYEQYF. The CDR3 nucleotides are TGTGCCAGCAGTCAAGGACCCGAACCCTACGAGCAGTACTTC.

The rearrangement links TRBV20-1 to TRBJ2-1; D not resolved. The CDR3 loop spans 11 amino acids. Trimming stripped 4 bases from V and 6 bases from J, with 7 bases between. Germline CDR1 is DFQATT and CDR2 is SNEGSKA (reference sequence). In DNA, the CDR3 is TGCAGTGCTAAATTCGGCAATGAGCAGTTCTTC. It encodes CSAKFGNEQFF.

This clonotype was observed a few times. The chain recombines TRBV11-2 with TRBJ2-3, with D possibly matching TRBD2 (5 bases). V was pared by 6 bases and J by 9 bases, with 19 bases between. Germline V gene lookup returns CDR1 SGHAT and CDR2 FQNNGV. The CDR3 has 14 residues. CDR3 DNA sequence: TGTGCCAGCAGGTCGCTCAGACGGGGAGACACGCAGTATTTT. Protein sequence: CASRSLRRGDTQYF.

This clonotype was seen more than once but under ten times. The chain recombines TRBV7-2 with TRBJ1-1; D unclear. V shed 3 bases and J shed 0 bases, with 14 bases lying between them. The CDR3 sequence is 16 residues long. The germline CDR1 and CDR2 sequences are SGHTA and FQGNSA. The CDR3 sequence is CASSLGPLGMNTEAFF. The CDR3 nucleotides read TGTGCCAGCAGCTTGGGTCCCCTCGGGATGAACACTGAAGCTTTCTTT.

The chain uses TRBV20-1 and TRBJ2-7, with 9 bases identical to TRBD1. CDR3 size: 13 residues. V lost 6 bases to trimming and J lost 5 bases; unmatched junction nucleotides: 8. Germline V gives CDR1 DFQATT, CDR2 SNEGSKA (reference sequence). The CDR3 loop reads CSATGTGSHEQYF. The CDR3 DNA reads TGCAGTGCAACCGGGACAGGGTCCCACGAGCAGTACTTC.

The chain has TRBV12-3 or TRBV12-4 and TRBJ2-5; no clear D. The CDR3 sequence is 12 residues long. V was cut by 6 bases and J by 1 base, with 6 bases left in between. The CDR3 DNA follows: TGTGCCAGCAGCAACCCCCAAGAGACCCAGTACTTC. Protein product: CASSNPQETQYF.

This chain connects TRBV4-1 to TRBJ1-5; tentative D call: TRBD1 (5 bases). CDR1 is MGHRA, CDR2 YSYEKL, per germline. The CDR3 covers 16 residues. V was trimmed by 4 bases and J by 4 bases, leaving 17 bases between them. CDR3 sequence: CASSPHGEQDNQPQHF. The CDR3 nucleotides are TGCGCCAGCAGCCCCCACGGGGAACAGGATAATCAGCCCCAGCATTTT.

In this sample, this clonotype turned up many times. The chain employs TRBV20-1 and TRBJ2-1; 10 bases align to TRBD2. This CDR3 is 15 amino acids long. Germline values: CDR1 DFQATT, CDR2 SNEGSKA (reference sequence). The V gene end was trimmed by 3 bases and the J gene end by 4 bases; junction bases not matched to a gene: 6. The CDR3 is CSARIAGGPYNEQFF. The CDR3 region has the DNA TGCAGTGCTAGGATAGCGGGAGGCCCATACAATGAGCAGTTCTTC.

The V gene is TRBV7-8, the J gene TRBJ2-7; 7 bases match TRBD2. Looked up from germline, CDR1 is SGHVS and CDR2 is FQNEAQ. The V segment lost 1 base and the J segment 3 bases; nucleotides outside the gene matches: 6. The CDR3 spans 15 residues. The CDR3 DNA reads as TGTGCCAGCAGCTTAGGGTCAACTAGCGACTACGAGCAGTACTTC. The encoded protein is CASSLGSTSDYEQYF.

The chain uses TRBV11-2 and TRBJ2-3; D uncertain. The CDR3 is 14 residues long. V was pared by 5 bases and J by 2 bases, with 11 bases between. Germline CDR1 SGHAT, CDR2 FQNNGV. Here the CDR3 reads CASSLQPSTDTQYF. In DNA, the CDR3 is TGTGCCAGCAGCCTACAACCCTCCACAGATACGCAGTATTTT.

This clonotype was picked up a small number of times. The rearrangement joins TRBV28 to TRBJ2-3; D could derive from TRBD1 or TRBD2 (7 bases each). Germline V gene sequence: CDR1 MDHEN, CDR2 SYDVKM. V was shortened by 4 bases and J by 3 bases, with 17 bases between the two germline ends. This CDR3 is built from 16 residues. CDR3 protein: CASSSPGGVWTDTQYF. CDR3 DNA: TGTGCCAGCAGTTCCCCAGGGGGGGTGTGGACAGATACGCAGTATTTT.

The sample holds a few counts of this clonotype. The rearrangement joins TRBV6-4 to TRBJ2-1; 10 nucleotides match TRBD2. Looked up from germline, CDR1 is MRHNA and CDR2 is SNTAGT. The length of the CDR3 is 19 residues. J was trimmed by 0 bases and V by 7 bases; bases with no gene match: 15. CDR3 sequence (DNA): TGTGCCAGCAAGCGTGTCAGGACTAGCGGCCAATACTCCTACAATGAGCAGTTCTTC. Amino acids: CASKRVRTSGQYSYNEQFF.

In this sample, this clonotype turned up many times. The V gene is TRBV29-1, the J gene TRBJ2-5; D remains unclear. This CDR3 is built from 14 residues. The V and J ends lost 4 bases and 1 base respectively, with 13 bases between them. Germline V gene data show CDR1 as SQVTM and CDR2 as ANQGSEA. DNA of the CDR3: TGCAGCGTTGCCAGATATGACACCCAAGAGACCCAGTACTTC. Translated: CSVARYDTQETQYF.

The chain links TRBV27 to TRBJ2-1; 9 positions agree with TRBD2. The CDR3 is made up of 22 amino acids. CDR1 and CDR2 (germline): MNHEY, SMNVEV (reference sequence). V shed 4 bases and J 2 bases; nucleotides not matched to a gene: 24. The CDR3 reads CASSSVGGSRAGGPRAYNEQFF. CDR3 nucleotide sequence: TGTGCCAGCAGTTCCGTCGGGGGGAGCCGAGCGGGAGGCCCCCGAGCCTACAATGAGCAGTTCTTC.

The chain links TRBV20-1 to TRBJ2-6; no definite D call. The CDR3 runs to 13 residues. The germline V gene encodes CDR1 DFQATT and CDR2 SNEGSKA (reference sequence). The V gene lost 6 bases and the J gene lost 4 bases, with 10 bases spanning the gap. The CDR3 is CSAQSPGANVLTF. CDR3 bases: TGCAGTGCCCAGAGCCCCGGGGCCAACGTCCTGACTTTC.

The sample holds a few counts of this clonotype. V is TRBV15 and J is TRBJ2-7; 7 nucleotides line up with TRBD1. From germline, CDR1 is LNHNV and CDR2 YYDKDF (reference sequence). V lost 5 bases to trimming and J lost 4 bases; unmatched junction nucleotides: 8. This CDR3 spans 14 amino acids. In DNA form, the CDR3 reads TGTGCCACCAGCTCCCGGACAGGAGCTTACGAGCAGTACTTC. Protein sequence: CATSSRTGAYEQYF.

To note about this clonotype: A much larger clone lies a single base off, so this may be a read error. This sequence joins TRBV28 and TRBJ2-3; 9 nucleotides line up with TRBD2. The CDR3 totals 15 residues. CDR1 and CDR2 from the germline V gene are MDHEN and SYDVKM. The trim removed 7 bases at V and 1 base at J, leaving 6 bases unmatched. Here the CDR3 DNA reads TGTGCCAGCATTTTGCTAGCGGGACGCACAGATACGCAGTATTTT. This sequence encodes CASILLAGRTDTQYF. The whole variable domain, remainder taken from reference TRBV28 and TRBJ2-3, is DVKVTQSSRYLVKRTGEKVFLECVQDMDHENMFWYRQDPGLGLRLIYFSYDVKMKEKGDIPEGYSVSREKKERFSLILESASTNQTSMYLCASILLAGRTDTQYFGPGTRLTVL.

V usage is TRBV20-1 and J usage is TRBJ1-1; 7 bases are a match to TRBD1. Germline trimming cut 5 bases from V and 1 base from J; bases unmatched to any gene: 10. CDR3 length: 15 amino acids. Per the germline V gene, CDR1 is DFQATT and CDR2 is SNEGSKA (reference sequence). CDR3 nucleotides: TGCAGTGCTCCTAACCCGGGACAGCAGAACACTGAAGCTTTCTTT. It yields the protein CSAPNPGQQNTEAFF.

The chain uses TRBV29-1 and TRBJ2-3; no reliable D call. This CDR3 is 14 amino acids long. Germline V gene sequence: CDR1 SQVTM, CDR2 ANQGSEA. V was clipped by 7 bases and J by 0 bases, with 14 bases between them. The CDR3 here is CSASTSTSTDTQYF. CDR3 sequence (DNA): TGCAGCGCTTCGACATCTACTAGCACAGATACGCAGTATTTT.